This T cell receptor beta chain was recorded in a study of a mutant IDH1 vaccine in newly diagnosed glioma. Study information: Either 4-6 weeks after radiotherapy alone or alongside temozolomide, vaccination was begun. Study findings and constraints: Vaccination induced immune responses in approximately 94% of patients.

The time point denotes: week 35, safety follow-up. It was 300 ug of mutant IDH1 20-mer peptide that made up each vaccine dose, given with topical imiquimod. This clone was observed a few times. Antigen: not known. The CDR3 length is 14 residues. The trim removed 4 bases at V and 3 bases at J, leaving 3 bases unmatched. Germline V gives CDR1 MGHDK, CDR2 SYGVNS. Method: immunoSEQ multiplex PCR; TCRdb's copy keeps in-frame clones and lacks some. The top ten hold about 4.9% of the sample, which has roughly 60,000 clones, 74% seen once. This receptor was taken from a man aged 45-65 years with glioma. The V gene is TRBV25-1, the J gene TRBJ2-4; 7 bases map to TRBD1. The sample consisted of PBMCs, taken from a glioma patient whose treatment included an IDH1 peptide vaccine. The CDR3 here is CASSGQGRKNIQYF. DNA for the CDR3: TGTGCCAGCAGTGGACAGGGTCGCAAAAACATTCAGTACTTC.